The 21 T cell receptor beta chains below all came from one sample that was sequenced in a study of blood T cell repertoires in COVID-19. TCRdb's table, derived via immunoSEQ multiplex PCR, lists solely in-frame clones and lacks some. The sample holds about 150,000 clones, roughly nine tenths seen once. The sample consisted of peripheral blood. These receptors were taken from a woman aged 55-75 years with active COVID-19.

The rearrangement joins TRBV18 to TRBJ2-1, with 11 bases that match TRBD2. Per germline, CDR1 KGHSH and CDR2 LQKENI. The CDR3 is made up of 15 amino acids. V shed 5 bases and J 10 bases; nucleotides not matched to a gene: 10. As DNA, the CDR3 is TGTGCCAGCTCAAGCCTAGCGGGAGGCCTAAAGGAGCAGTTCTTC. Translating gives CASSSLAGGLKEQFF.

V is TRBV7-9 and J is TRBJ2-1, with 12 bases identical to TRBD2. J gave up 7 bases and V 3 bases, and 4 bases lay outside the gene matches. The germline V gene encodes CDR1 SEHNR and CDR2 FQNEAQ (reference sequence). The CDR3 runs to 15 residues. CDR3 DNA: TGTGCCAGCAGCTTGTTAACTAGCGGGAGGAATGAGCAGTTCTTC. Its protein is CASSLLTSGRNEQFF.

The rearrangement links TRBV19 to TRBJ2-4, with 12 bases matching TRBD1. The CDR3 sequence is 16 residues long. V shed 6 bases, J shed 8 bases, and the junction held 11 bases outside the gene matches. From germline, CDR1 is LNHDA and CDR2 SQIVND (reference sequence). CDR3 sequence reads: CASRKSGTGGAHIQYF. In DNA form, the CDR3 reads TGTGCCAGTAGAAAATCCGGGACAGGGGGCGCGCACATTCAGTACTTC. Drawing the rest from reference TRBV19 and TRBJ2-4, the complete variable domain is DGGITQSPKYLFRKEGQNVTLSCEQNLNHDAMYWYRQDPGQGLRLIYYSQIVNDFQKGDIAEGYSVSREKKESFPLTVTSAQKNPTAFYLCASRKSGTGGAHIQYFGAGTRLSVL.

V usage is TRBV21-1 and J usage is TRBJ2-5; the table's TRBD2 call for D was not verified on the DNA. TRBV21-1 is marked as a pseudogene. The CDR3 sequence is 17 residues long. CDR3 loop: CASSKAVRLGWLKTQYF. The CDR3 DNA reads TGTGCCAGCAGCAAAGCGGTGAGACTAGGGTGGCTAAAGACCCAGTACTTC.

As for this clone: At one of its ends the junction is not consistent with the germline gene, which may arise from a read error. The chain has TRBV28 and TRBJ1-4; tentatively, D is TRBD1 (5 bases). This CDR3 comprises 11 residues. Germline assignment: CDR1 MDHEN and CDR2 SYDVKM. CDR3 sequence (DNA): TGTGCCAGCGGGGAGGGTCGGGGGTTCGTTTTT. It specifies CASGEGRGFVF. The full variable domain, rest sourced from reference TRBV28 and TRBJ1-4, is DVKVTQSSRYLVKRTGEKVFLECVQDMDHENMFWYRQDPGLGLRLIYFSYDVKMKEKGDIPEGYSVSREKKERFSLILESASTNQTSMYLCASGEGRGFVFGSGTQLSVL.

This chain uses TRBV27 with TRBJ2-2; TRBD1 matches 7 bases. This CDR3 comprises 16 residues. The trim removed 8 bases at V and 0 bases at J, leaving 9 bases unmatched. CDR1 is MNHEY and CDR2 is SMNVEV in the germline V gene (reference sequence). The CDR3, as DNA: TGTGCCAGCGGCGACAGCGACAGGGCGAACACCGGGGAGCTGTTTTTT. Amino acids: CASGDSDRANTGELFF.

The genes are TRBV4-2 and TRBJ1-5; 12 nucleotides agree with TRBD1. With 4 bases clipped from V and 1 base from J, the junction kept 5 bases outside the gene matches. The CDR3 loop spans 17 amino acids. Germline V CDR1 and CDR2: LGHNA, YNFKEQ. CDR3 sequence (DNA): TGTGCCAGCAGCCGGGGACAGGGGGCCGGGAGCAATCAGCCCCAGCATTTT. Translating it yields CASSRGQGAGSNQPQHF.

J is TRBJ2-1 and V is TRBV12-3 or TRBV12-4; 7 bases line up with TRBD1. The CDR3 contains 11 residues. The trim removed 11 bases at V and 10 bases at J, leaving 8 bases unmatched. The CDR3 here is CADRQGKEQFF. For the CDR3, the DNA is TGTGCCGACAGACAGGGCAAGGAGCAGTTCTTC.

This chain uses TRBV3-1 (or the pseudogene TRBV3-2) with TRBJ1-2; 7 bases map to TRBD1. CDR1 and CDR2 from the germline V gene are LGHDT and YNNKEL (reference sequence). Trimming took 0 bases from V and 4 from J; bases not matched to a gene: 5. The CDR3 covers 15 residues. CDR3: CASSQDRQGFYGYTF. The DNA of the CDR3 is TGTGCCAGCAGCCAAGATAGACAGGGTTTCTATGGCTACACCTTC.

The V gene is TRBV9, the J gene TRBJ1-3, with D perhaps TRBD1 (6 bases). Germline values: CDR1 SGDLS, CDR2 YYNGEE. The germline V and J ends were trimmed by 4 bases and 0 bases, with 14 bases remaining between them. This CDR3 spans 16 amino acids. CDR3 loop: CASSSQGGLSGNTIYF. The CDR3, as DNA: TGTGCCAGCAGCTCCCAAGGGGGTCTCTCTGGAAACACCATATATTTT.

In its sample, this clone was seen once. The chain is built from TRBV6-5 and TRBJ1-5, with unresolved D. The germline V gene encodes CDR1 MNHEY and CDR2 SVGAGI. Trimming shortened V by 7 bases and J by 5 bases, and 18 bases separated the two germline ends. The CDR3 covers 15 residues. The CDR3 DNA is TGTGCCAGCAAGAGGTCAGTTCCGTTTGATCAGCCCCAGCATTTT. Translation gives CASKRSVPFDQPQHF.

This clone has only one observation. The gene calls are TRBV18 and TRBJ2-5; TRBD2 aligns across 9 bases. The CDR3 sequence is 13 residues long. Trimming at V came to 4 bases and at J to 4 bases, leaving 1 base not matched to a gene. Germline V gene data show CDR1 as KGHSH and CDR2 as LQKENI. The CDR3 reads CASSLAGVETQYF. The CDR3 DNA follows: TGTGCCAGCTCACTAGCGGGAGTAGAGACCCAGTACTTC.

The rearrangement links TRBV6-5 to TRBJ1-1, with D possibly being TRBD1 (6 bases). The CDR3 has 13 residues. V was pared by 6 bases and J by 5 bases, with 13 bases between. Germline V lookup: CDR1 MNHEY, CDR2 SVGAGI. The CDR3 DNA follows: TGTGCCAGCAGCCGCCTGACAGGAACTGAAGCTTTCTTT. Encoded protein: CASSRLTGTEAFF.

This clone was observed many times. This chain joins TRBV30 and TRBJ1-5, with 7 bases matching TRBD1. Germline V lookup: CDR1 GTSNPN, CDR2 SVGIG (reference sequence). J gave up 5 bases and V 1 base, and 2 bases lay outside the gene matches. The CDR3 covers 13 residues. The CDR3 here is CAWSGQGDQPQHF. CDR3 DNA sequence: TGTGCCTGGAGTGGACAGGGCGATCAGCCCCAGCATTTT. Combining the CDR3 with reference TRBV30 and TRBJ1-5 gives the whole variable domain SQTIHQWPATLVQPVGSPLSLECTVEGTSNPNLYWYRQAAGRGLQLLFYSVGIGQISSEVPQNLSASRPQDRQFILSSKKLLLSDSGFYLCAWSGQGDQPQHFGDGTRLSIL.

CDR3 residues: CASSQDKQGYEQYF. CDR3 nucleotide sequence: TGCGCCAGCAGCCAAGATAAACAGGGCTACGAGCAGTACTTC. This rearrangement joins TRBV4-3 to TRBJ2-5; possible D gene TRBD1, 6 bases. The J call may be mistaken, given a closer DNA end match to TRBJ2-7. This CDR3 is 14 amino acids long. Germline CDR1 is LGHNA and CDR2 is YSLEER.

As DNA, the CDR3 is TGTGCCAGCAGCACCCGGACAGGGGACTATGGCTACACCTTC. It codes for CASSTRTGDYGYTF. V and J are TRBV13 and TRBJ1-2; 9 bases are a match to TRBD1. Germline trimming cut 5 bases from V and 3 bases from J; bases unmatched to any gene: 4. The CDR3 is made up of 14 amino acids. Per germline, CDR1 PRHDT and CDR2 FYEKMQ (reference sequence).

This clone was counted many times. CDR3 sequence (DNA): TGTGCCAGCAGTTACTCAGAGGGTGACGAGCAGTTCTTC. Residues: CASSYSEGDEQFF. The V and J genes are TRBV6-5 and TRBJ2-1, with D possibly TRBD2 on 5 matching bases. CDR3 size: 13 residues. Germline assignment: CDR1 MNHEY and CDR2 SVGAGI. V lost 0 bases to trimming and J lost 10 bases, with 10 bases between them.

The chain joins TRBV28 to TRBJ2-2, with D perhaps matching TRBD2 (6 bases). Germline V gene lookup returns CDR1 MDHEN and CDR2 SYDVKM. This CDR3 has 17 residues. V lost 7 bases and J lost 0, with 18 bases in between. CDR3 DNA sequence: TGTGCCAGCAACCCCTCCAGATGGGGGGCGAACACCGGGGAGCTGTTTTTT. Protein: CASNPSRWGANTGELFF. Combining the CDR3 with reference TRBV28 and TRBJ2-2 gives the whole variable domain DVKVTQSSRYLVKRTGEKVFLECVQDMDHENMFWYRQDPGLGLRLIYFSYDVKMKEKGDIPEGYSVSREKKERFSLILESASTNQTSMYLCASNPSRWGANTGELFFGEGSRLTVL.

The rearrangement uses TRBV5-5 and TRBJ2-1; D gene ambiguous. CDR1 and CDR2 from the germline V gene are SGHKS and YYEKEE (reference sequence). Trimming pared 0 bases from V and 8 bases from J, leaving 12 bases between. The CDR3 covers 14 residues. DNA for the CDR3: TGTGCCAGCAGCTTGGGATCGGGTGTCGATGAGCAGTTCTTC. This gives the protein CASSLGSGVDEQFF.

CDR3 in amino acids: CASSIVGLAGYEQYF. The CDR3 DNA reads as TGTGCCAGTAGTATCGTAGGACTAGCGGGTTACGAGCAGTACTTC. The chain links TRBV19 to TRBJ2-7; 11 bases fit TRBD2. The CDR3 runs 15 residues. The junction had 5 bases not matched to a gene; V was cut back by 3 bases and J by 4 bases. CDR1 and CDR2 from the germline V gene are LNHDA and SQIVND (reference sequence).

This sequence joins TRBV5-1 and TRBJ2-3, with 14 bases matching TRBD2. Germline V CDR1 and CDR2: SGHRS, YFSETQ. With 3 bases clipped from V and 0 bases from J, the junction kept 9 bases outside the gene matches. This CDR3 is 19 amino acids long. CDR3 nucleotide sequence: TGCGCCAGCAGCTACCGGGGACTAGCGGGAGACGGTAGCACAGATACGCAGTATTTT. Translation: CASSYRGLAGDGSTDTQYF.